Listed below are T cell receptor beta chains from one sample, sequenced in a study of blood T cells in healthy people across ages. TCRdb used MiXCR to reprocess the 5' RACE reads, holding one entry per CDR3 protein. The table lists hundreds of thousands of distinct CDR3 sequences, roughly 64% of them singletons. The specimen sequenced was blood. Source of these receptors: a man aged 30 to 39 in good health. CDR3s include the opening cysteine and the closing phenylalanine or tryptophan.

TRBV20-1,15,CSARDPGHYSYEQYF
TRBV27,13,CASSLISENGQYF
TRBV20-1,13,CSATTHETETQYF
TRBV7-2,15,CASSLEGAGSTEAFF
TRBV20-1,14,CSSIHTGDRYEQYF
TRBV20-1,15,CSAGDGVGTSYGHTF
TRBV6-6,15,CASSSWTGENTEAFF
TRBV7-2,14,CASSLVSPMDEQYF
TRBV20-1,16,CSASGQREVSYNEQFF
TRBV30,13,CAWTGGYSYEQYF
TRBV5-1,15,CASSLDPLTNTEAFF
TRBV6-1,17,CASSVDRRGQGIWEQYF
TRBV20-1,16,CSARDSPGTSVHEQYF
TRBV6-5,14,CASSYSGSGRGYTF
TRBV7-2,15,CASSARLVGSDEQYF
TRBV6-6,15,CASSYVGPSTNEQFF
TRBV20-1,16,CSARTWRREGSYEQYF
TRBV2,14,CASSEATSSYEQYF
TRBV7-2,14,CASSSQRSTDTQYF
TRBV7-2,15,CASSLQYLNTDTQYF
TRBV4-2,14,CASSQDEVGSPLHF
TRBV20-1,14,CSAKGLSTSYEQYF
TRBV29-1,13,CSAPGTTQETQYF
TRBV12-3/TRBV12-4,14,CASSFRRGVWEQYF
TRBV29-1,13,CSVSPAGTYEQYF
TRBV10-3,12,CAISLSGSLLHF
TRBV5-1,10,CASSIETQYF
TRBV5-1,15,CASSYPGQGGNEQYF
TRBV18,13,CASSPTWGETQYF
TRBV7-3,16,CASSLDRGYGANVLTF
TRBV20-1,14,CSAISGRTYNEQFF
TRBV11-2,13,CASSETDQETRYF
TRBV5-1,15,CASSSTGTGKYEQYF
TRBV7-2,17,CVSSFDGAGVGKNIQYF
TRBV6-2/TRBV6-3,15,CASLRGRAGHNEQFF
TRBV29-1,10,CSVTGETQYF
TRBV7-3,13,CASSLVPTETQYF
TRBV2,14,CASMGGLLRDEQFF
TRBV5-1,15,CASSYTDPSNQPQHF
TRBV29-1,14,CSGGATGSYNEQFF
TRBV3-1,14,CASSRRGGDNEQFF
TRBV15,15,CATSRAGGSSYEQYF
TRBV12-3/TRBV12-4,13,CASSSRVNGEAFF
TRBV5-1,14,CASSSVRSNYGYTF